This T cell receptor beta chain is from a study of OX40 agonist ivuxolimab in advanced cancers. About the study: Patients were given ivuxolimab, an antibody that agonizes OX40 (CD134). Mean age approximately 66 years, range about 23 to 85; approximately 83% male. Dose-escalation patients' cancers were hepatocellular carcinoma, melanoma, renal cell or head and neck cancer. General study points: The investigators did not determine what antigen specificity the expanded peripheral T cells had.

Sequencing was performed with immunoSEQ multiplex PCR; in TCRdb, only in-frame clones are kept and a portion is missing. This sample has tens of thousands of clones, with about 85% found just once. Of note for this clone: Its specificity is not known.

The length of the CDR3 is 15 residues. CDR1 SGHRS and CDR2 YFSETQ come from the germline V gene. With 0 bases clipped from V and 4 bases from J, the junction kept 6 bases outside the gene matches. This receptor was taken from an adult with an advanced solid tumor such as melanoma, head and neck, liver or kidney cancer. This material consisted of CD4+ or CD8+ T cells sorted from blood, taken in a trial of the OX40 agonist ivuxolimab. This rearrangement joins TRBV5-1 to TRBJ2-7; 8 bases agree with TRBD2. This chain's CDR3 is CASSLEGTRGYEQYF. The CDR3 nucleotides read TGCGCCAGCAGCTTGGAAGGGACTAGAGGGTACGAGCAGTACTTC. Complete variable domain (other parts from reference TRBV5-1 and TRBJ2-7): KAGVTQTPRYLIKTRGQQVTLSCSPISGHRSVSWYQQTPGQGLQFLFEYFSETQRNKGNFPGRFSGRQFSNSRSEMNVSTLELGDSALYLCASSLEGTRGYEQYFGPGTRLTVT.